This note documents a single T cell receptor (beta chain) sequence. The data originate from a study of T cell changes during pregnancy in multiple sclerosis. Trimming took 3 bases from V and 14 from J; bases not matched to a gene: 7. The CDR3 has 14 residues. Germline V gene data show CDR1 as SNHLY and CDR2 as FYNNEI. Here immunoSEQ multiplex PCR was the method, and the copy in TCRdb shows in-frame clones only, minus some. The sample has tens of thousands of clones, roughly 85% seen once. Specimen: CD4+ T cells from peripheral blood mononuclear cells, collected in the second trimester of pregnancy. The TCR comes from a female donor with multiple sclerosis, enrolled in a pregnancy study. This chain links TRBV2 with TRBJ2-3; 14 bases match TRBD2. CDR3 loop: CASSDLGLAGVVYF. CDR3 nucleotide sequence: TGTGCCAGCAGTGATTTGGGACTAGCGGGAGTCGTGTATTTT.